These 29 T cell receptor beta chains were all obtained from the same sample, sequenced in a study of human T cells and chemical hapten exposure. TCRdb re-analysed the RACE reads in MiXCR, keeping a single row per CDR3 protein. The table lists about 45,000 distinct CDR3 sequences, over 3.5% of them singletons. Time point specified: healthy volunteer bleed at 2 weeks. Whole blood, unfractionated, served as the material for total RNA extraction. Specimen: whole blood. These receptor sequences come from a female donor in good health. Some clones in this sample may be carry-over from other donors' samples.

The CDR3 here is CATSDTSRASEQFF. In DNA, the CDR3 is TGTGCCACCAGTGATACATCCCGCGCTTCAGAGCAGTTCTTC. V and J are TRBV24-1 and TRBJ2-1, with unresolved D. Germline values: CDR1 KGHDR, CDR2 SFDVKD. The CDR3 extends over 14 amino acids. Between the trimmed V and J ends, which lost 3 bases and 10 bases, there was a span of 15 bases.

This clonotype came up a few times. The genes are TRBV20-1 and TRBJ1-2; D gene ambiguous. The V end lost 3 bases, the J end lost 7 bases, and 12 bases lay between the germline ends. The V gene's germline CDR1 is DFQATT and CDR2 SNEGSKA (reference sequence). The CDR3 loop spans 12 amino acids. CDR3 nucleotide sequence: TGCAGTGCTAGTCTGACGGCACGTGGCTACACCTTC. It yields the protein CSASLTARGYTF.

This clonotype was seen repeatedly, ten times or more. The chain joins TRBV5-1 to TRBJ2-3; D unclear. The germline V gene encodes CDR1 SGHRS and CDR2 YFSETQ. This CDR3 contains 11 residues. V was clipped by 4 bases and J by 3 bases, with 3 bases between them. The CDR3 here is CASSQTDTQYF. In DNA, the CDR3 is TGCGCCAGCAGCCAGACAGATACGCAGTATTTT.

The rearrangement links TRBV19 to TRBJ2-1, with D perhaps TRBD1 or TRBD2 (5 bases each). V was pared by 2 bases and J by 7 bases, with 15 bases between. Germline V gene data show CDR1 as LNHDA and CDR2 as SQIVND (reference sequence). The CDR3 length is 15 residues. The CDR3 region is CASSISRGAANEQFF. The CDR3 coding sequence is TGTGCCAGTAGTATAAGTAGAGGGGCCGCGAATGAGCAGTTCTTC.

This clonotype has ten or more counts. The chain couples TRBV7-3 to TRBJ1-6; no definite D call. Per the germline V gene, CDR1 is SGHTA and CDR2 is FQGTGA. Trimming removed 4 bases at V and 6 bases at J, with 7 bases between. This CDR3 has 13 residues. DNA for the CDR3: TGTGCCAGCAGCTACGGGTCTAATTCACCCCTCCACTTT. This sequence encodes CASSYGSNSPLHF. The full variable domain, with the rest looked up from reference TRBV7-3 and TRBJ1-6, is GAGVSQTPSNKVTEKGKYVELRCDPISGHTALYWYRQSLGQGPEFLIYFQGTGAADDSGLPNDRFFAVRPEGSVSTLKIQRTERGDSAVYLCASSYGSNSPLHFGNGTRLTVT.

This clonotype has a count of ten or more. The rearrangement joins TRBV18 to TRBJ1-1; 7 bases align to TRBD1. V shed 5 bases, J shed 1 base, and the junction held 4 bases outside the gene matches. In germline, CDR1 is KGHSH, CDR2 LQKENI. The CDR3 spans 14 residues. CDR3 nucleotide sequence: TGTGCCAGCTCATCCCGGACAGGGAACACTGAAGCTTTCTTT. Residues: CASSSRTGNTEAFF.

This clonotype was detected a few times. V and J are TRBV7-2 and TRBJ2-1, with 8 bases aligning to TRBD1. The length of the CDR3 is 15 residues. Germline V lookup: CDR1 SGHTA, CDR2 FQGNSA. Losses at the gene ends were 4 bases for V and 9 bases for J; bases not matched to a gene: 11. The CDR3 sequence: CASSSQWAGGSEQFF. Written as DNA, the CDR3 is TGTGCCAGCAGCTCTCAGTGGGCAGGGGGCAGTGAGCAGTTCTTC.

This clonotype was recorded at least ten times. The chain uses TRBV25-1 and TRBJ2-7; D not certain. V lost 5 bases, J lost 2 bases, and 10 bases lay in between. Germline loops: CDR1 MGHDK, CDR2 SYGVNS. CDR3 length equals 13 residues. CDR3: CASSTSLTYEQYF. The DNA of the CDR3 is TGTGCCAGCAGTACGTCACTGACCTACGAGCAGTACTTC.

This clonotype was counted many times. This chain uses TRBV6-2 or TRBV6-3 with TRBJ1-2, with a possible D match to TRBD1 (5 bases). The CDR3 sequence is 13 residues long. The germline V gene has CDR1 MNHEY and CDR2 SVGEGT. The V end was cut by 2 bases, the J end by 4 bases, with 8 bases between. In DNA, the CDR3 is TGTGCCAGCAGTTACGGGGGTATCTATGGCTACACCTTC. It codes for CASSYGGIYGYTF.

Many counts were recorded for this clonotype. This chain joins TRBV18 and TRBJ2-3; D not certain. The germline V gene has CDR1 KGHSH and CDR2 LQKENI. V was pared by 8 bases and J by 0 bases, with 6 bases between. This CDR3 contains 12 residues. The CDR3, as DNA: TGTGCCAGCAGCCCAAGCACAGATACGCAGTATTTT. Translated, it gives CASSPSTDTQYF.

This clonotype was picked up many times. The chain is built from TRBV13 and TRBJ2-1; D possibly corresponds to TRBD2 (6 bases). V was pared by 5 bases and J by 4 bases, with 24 bases between. Germline lookup yields CDR1 PRHDT and CDR2 FYEKMQ (reference sequence). The CDR3 loop spans 18 amino acids. The CDR3 DNA follows: TGTGCCAGCAGCCCTGACTTGGATGGGGGGATGACTTACAATGAGCAGTTCTTC. It encodes CASSPDLDGGMTYNEQFF.

This clonotype appeared many times. This chain joins TRBV11-1 and TRBJ2-3, with TRBD2 matching 8 bases. In germline, CDR1 is SGHAT, CDR2 FQDESV (reference sequence). This CDR3 is 17 amino acids long. V shed 4 bases and J 4 bases; nucleotides not matched to a gene: 13. The CDR3: CASSSAGTRFYADTQYF. CDR3 bases: TGTGCCAGCAGCTCAGCCGGGACTAGATTCTACGCAGATACGCAGTATTTT.

This clonotype is medium-sized in the sample. The rearrangement links TRBV4-3 to TRBJ1-1, with D tentatively TRBD1 (5 bases). The germline gives CDR1 LGHNA, CDR2 YSLEER. The ends were cut back, 0 bases at V and 0 bases at J, with 14 bases in the middle. CDR3 size: 17 residues. The CDR3 loop reads CASSQDPLRGMNTEAFF. The CDR3 DNA is TGCGCCAGCAGCCAAGATCCCCTCCGGGGGATGAACACTGAAGCTTTCTTT.

This clonotype was recorded a few times. A clone one base away is much larger, so this may be a read error. CDR3 loop: CASSTGYSNQPQNF. In nucleotides, the CDR3 is TGTGCCAGCTCGACAGGGTATAGCAATCAGCCCCAGAATTTT. This chain connects TRBV2 to TRBJ1-5; 7 bases match TRBD1. The CDR3 totals 14 residues. Germline lookup yields CDR1 SNHLY and CDR2 FYNNEI.

This clonotype was recorded at least ten times. V usage is TRBV4-2 and J usage is TRBJ1-2; D is possibly TRBD1 (5 bases). This CDR3 is 13 amino acids long. The ends were cut back, 10 bases at V and 5 bases at J, with 17 bases in the middle. Per the germline V gene, CDR1 is LGHNA and CDR2 is YNFKEQ. The CDR3 reads CATKPGTDYGYTF. CDR3 in DNA: TGTGCCACCAAACCCGGGACGGATTATGGCTACACCTTC.

This clonotype has at least ten counts. This chain joins TRBV13 and TRBJ2-1; perhaps TRBD1 as D (6 bases). The V and J ends lost 0 bases and 15 bases respectively, with 21 bases between them. The CDR3 is 15 amino acids. The germline V gene encodes CDR1 PRHDT and CDR2 FYEKMQ (reference sequence). The CDR3 DNA reads TGTGCCAGCAGCTTAGGTGGCAGGGGATCCTCATTTCTGTTCTTC. This codes for CASSLGGRGSSFLFF.

A few counts support this clonotype. The V call is TRBV19, the J call TRBJ1-2; 8 bases fit TRBD1. After removal of 6 bases from V and 1 base from J, the junction contained 13 bases not matched to a gene. This CDR3 has 17 amino acids. Germline CDR1 and CDR2: LNHDA and SQIVND (reference sequence). The CDR3 loop is CASRLRTGNSVNYGYTF. CDR3 DNA: TGTGCCAGTAGGCTCCGGACAGGGAATAGTGTTAACTATGGCTACACCTTC.

This clonotype was observed many times. The V gene is TRBV29-1, the J gene TRBJ1-2; D uncertain. CDR3 size: 13 residues. V shed 4 bases and J shed 6 bases, with 15 bases lying between them. The germline gives CDR1 SQVTM, CDR2 ANQGSEA. CDR3 coding DNA: TGCAGCGTTGTTGGAGGGCAGTCTGATGGCTACACCTTC. Translation: CSVVGGQSDGYTF. The full variable domain, completed using reference TRBV29-1 and TRBJ1-2, is SAVISQKPSRDICQRGTSLTIQCQVDSQVTMMFWYRQQPGQSLTLIATANQGSEATYESGFVIDKFPISRPNLTFSTLTVSNMSPEDSSIYLCSVVGGQSDGYTFGSGTRLTVV.

This clonotype has more than one count but fewer than ten. A single base separates this from a much larger clone, so it may be a read error. This rearrangement joins TRBV12-3 or TRBV12-4 to TRBJ1-6; D is possibly TRBD1 (5 bases). The CDR3 loop spans 12 amino acids. The CDR3 bases are TGTGCCAGCAGTTTATCCCTGGGACCCCTCAACTTT. It specifies CASSLSLGPLNF.

There are a few counts of this clonotype. The V call is TRBV6-6, the J call TRBJ1-2; 12 bases line up with TRBD1. CDR1 is MNHNY and CDR2 is SVGAGI in the germline V gene (reference sequence). The length of the CDR3 is 16 residues. Trimming at V came to 7 bases and at J to 4 bases, leaving 10 bases not matched to a gene. CDR3 loop: CASTHPGTGGVYGYTF. Written as DNA, the CDR3 is TGTGCCAGCACCCACCCGGGGACAGGGGGCGTCTATGGCTACACCTTC.

This clonotype has just a few counts. V and J are TRBV2 and TRBJ2-3; D remains ambiguous. The V end lost 6 bases, the J end lost 2 bases, and 12 bases lay between the germline ends. CDR3 size: 14 residues. Germline V CDR1 and CDR2: SNHLY, FYNNEI. The CDR3 DNA reads TGTGCCAGCAGCCTCCGGACCTACACAGATACGCAGTATTTT. Amino acid sequence: CASSLRTYTDTQYF. The entire variable domain, with the rest obtained from reference TRBV2 and TRBJ2-3, is as follows: EPEVTQTPSHQVTQMGQEVILRCVPISNHLYFYWYRQILGQKVEFLVSFYNNEISEKSEIFDDQFSVERPDGSNFTLKIRSTKLEDSAMYFCASSLRTYTDTQYFGPGTRLTVL.

In its sample, this clonotype was seen a few times. J is TRBJ1-2 and V is TRBV18, with 8 bases identical to TRBD1. V lost 6 bases and J lost 4; bases outside the gene matches: 10. The CDR3 extends over 15 amino acids. Germline CDR1 reads KGHSH; CDR2 reads LQKENI. The CDR3 reads CASSPTQGASYGYTF. The CDR3 coding sequence is TGTGCCAGCTCCCCTACCCAGGGGGCATCCTATGGCTACACCTTC.

This clonotype was detected many times. The chain combines TRBV3-1 with TRBJ2-1, with D hard to call. V lost 0 bases and J 6 bases, leaving 9 bases between the germline ends. Germline lookup yields CDR1 LGHDT and CDR2 YNNKEL (reference sequence). The CDR3 has 14 residues. CDR3 region: CASSQEYLSNEQFF. The DNA of the CDR3 is TGTGCCAGCAGCCAAGAGTACCTGAGCAATGAGCAGTTCTTC.

This clonotype has just a few counts. This chain connects TRBV5-6 to TRBJ2-3, with TRBD2 matching over 11 bases. The CDR3 is 17 residues long. The germline gives CDR1 SGHDT, CDR2 YYEEEE. The J segment lost 2 bases and the V segment lost 1 base, leaving 6 bases of the junction unmatched. CDR3 bases: TGTGCCAGCAGCTTGCAACTAGCGGGGGCCTACACAGATACGCAGTATTTT. Translating gives CASSLQLAGAYTDTQYF.

This clonotype came up many times. CDR3 bases: TGTGCCAGCAGCCCCTTCCGGGACAGGGGACAAAGGGTATACACCTTC. Amino acids: CASSPFRDRGQRVYTF. The chain links TRBV5-4 to TRBJ1-2, with 10 positions matching TRBD1. Losses at the gene ends were 4 bases for V and 11 bases for J; bases not matched to a gene: 17. CDR3 size: 16 residues. Per the germline V gene, CDR1 is SGHNT and CDR2 is YYREEE (reference sequence).

This clonotype appeared many times. The chain combines TRBV24-1 with TRBJ2-2; D may correspond to TRBD1 or TRBD2 (5 bases each). Germline V gives CDR1 KGHDR, CDR2 SFDVKD. The CDR3 contains 16 residues. The V end was cut by 11 bases, the J end by 6 bases, with 24 bases between. The CDR3 DNA is TGTGCCATCATGGCGCCCGGGGCGAGGGATGCCGGGGAGCTGTTTTTT. It yields the protein CAIMAPGARDAGELFF.

Worth noting for this clonotype: This sequence may be a read error, since a much larger clone differs from it by one base. The chain is built from TRBV5-1 and TRBJ1-1; D might be TRBD1 (5 bases). This CDR3 is 12 amino acids long. Germline CDR1 and CDR2: SGHRS and YFSETQ. As DNA, the CDR3 is TGCACCAGCAGCTTCAGGGCTAGTGAAGCTTTCTTT. Translation: CTSSFRASEAFF.

This clonotype was found a few times. The chain carries TRBV13 and TRBJ1-1; D gene unclear. Trimming left V 4 bases short and J 0 bases short, with 12 bases between. The CDR3 extends over 15 amino acids. CDR1 and CDR2 (germline): PRHDT, FYEKMQ (reference sequence). This CDR3 reads CASSWTIGVNTEAFF. In DNA, the CDR3 is TGTGCCAGCAGCTGGACGATTGGGGTGAACACTGAAGCTTTCTTT.

This clonotype was observed a handful of times. The chain employs TRBV12-3 or TRBV12-4 and TRBJ2-1; 10 bases are shared with TRBD1. The junction had 6 bases not matched to a gene; V was cut back by 1 base and J by 9 bases. The CDR3 totals 15 residues. The CDR3 loop reads CASSLGDRGGGEQFF. The DNA of the CDR3 is TGTGCCAGCAGTTTAGGGGACAGGGGCGGGGGTGAGCAGTTCTTC.